The rows below give T cell receptor beta chains drawn from one sample of a study of PD-1 blockade in classical Hodgkin lymphoma. Sequenced by immunoSEQ multiplex PCR; TCRdb stores in-frame clones only, minus some. The data hold 35,000 to 50,000 clones, with roughly 80% observed a single time. Material: peripheral blood mononuclear cells (PBMCs), obtained at baseline. The receptors were gathered from a human donor with classical Hodgkin lymphoma. The CDR3 runs from the conserved cysteine through the conserved F or W. Fields, in order: D gene, V gene, J gene, clone size, CDR3 DNA, CDR3 protein. D genes are given only for firm matches. For some rows the clone size is stated as once, few or many, or as a class when expanded; others skip it.

NA,TRBV7-2,TRBJ1-5,few,TGTGCCAGCAGCTTAACGGCAGGGGGCAATCAGCCCCAGCATTTT,CASSLTAGGNQPQHF
TRBD2,TRBV29-1,TRBJ2-3,NA,TGCAGCGTTGGACCAGGCGGGAGCGGCACAGATACGCAGTATTTT,CSVGPGGSGTDTQYF
NA,TRBV30,TRBJ2-7,NA,TGTGCCTGGACCGACCAGAGCTCCTACGAGCAGTACTTC,CAWTDQSSYEQYF
TRBD1,TRBV6-5,TRBJ2-2,NA,TGTGCCAGCAGTCGGACAGGGGACACCGGGGAGCTGTTTTTT,CASSRTGDTGELFF
NA,TRBV10-2,TRBJ1-2,NA,TGCGCCAGCACCCGGGAGTTTAGCTATGGCTACACCTTC,CASTREFSYGYTF
TRBD2,TRBV27,TRBJ2-5,once,TGTGCCAGCAGTTTATCGAGCGGGAGGGATACCCAGTACTTC,CASSLSSGRDTQYF
TRBD2,TRBV25-1,TRBJ2-7,NA,TGTGCCAGCAGTGAATGGGGAGGGAACGAGCAGTACTTC,CASSEWGGNEQYF
TRBD2,TRBV5-1,TRBJ2-7,NA,TGCGCCAGCAGCGCCGGGACTAGCGGGCATATCTCCTACGAGCAGTACTTC,CASSAGTSGHISYEQYF
NA,TRBV6-5,TRBJ2-7,NA,TGTGCCAGCAGCCGAACACCACATTCCTACGAGCAGTACTTC,CASSRTPHSYEQYF
TRBD1,TRBV6-4,TRBJ1-2,NA,TGTGCCAGCAGTGACTTGTCCCCAGGGGGTGGCTACACCTTC,CASSDLSPGGGYTF
TRBD1,TRBV5-5,TRBJ2-7,NA,TGTGCCAGCAGCTTCCCCGGGACAGGCTACGAGCAGTACTTC,CASSFPGTGYEQYF
NA,TRBV28,TRBJ2-2,few,TGTGCCAGCAGTTTATACGCATTTACCGGGGAGCTGTTTTTT,CASSLYAFTGELFF
TRBD1,TRBV7-2,TRBJ2-3,NA,TGTGCCAGCAGCCGCCAGGGGGCGGTTAGCACAGATACGCAGTATTTT,CASSRQGAVSTDTQYF
TRBD2,TRBV27,TRBJ2-7,NA,TGTGCCAGCACATTTAGCGGGAGGGCCGGCGAGCAGTACTTC,CASTFSGRAGEQYF
NA,TRBV27,TRBJ2-3,NA,TGTGCCAGCAGTCCTTGGACGGGGGATACGCAGTATTTT,CASSPWTGDTQYF
NA,TRBV6-5,TRBJ1-2,NA,TGTGCCAGCAGATTAGGGAGCGGCTACACCTTC,CASRLGSGYTF
NA,TRBV12-5,TRBJ1-1,NA,TGTGCTAGTAGAGAGGGGCACACTGAAGCTTTCTTT,CASREGHTEAFF
NA,TRBV7-6,TRBJ1-1,NA,TGTGCCAGCAGCTTAGCCGGGATAACTGAAGCTTTCTTT,CASSLAGITEAFF
NA,TRBV27,TRBJ1-1,NA,TGTGCCAGCAGTTTACGGGGTCATGCTTTCTTT,CASSLRGHAFF
NA,TRBV14,TRBJ2-7,NA,TGTGCCAGCAGCCAAGACGGGTACATTCCACGCTACGAGCAGTACTTC,CASSQDGYIPRYEQYF
NA,TRBV6-5,TRBJ1-2,NA,TGTGCCAGCAGTATCAGGGAGGACTATGGCTACACCTTC,CASSIREDYGYTF
NA,TRBV6-5,TRBJ1-5,NA,TGTGCCAGCAGCCCACAGGGACTAAGCAATCAGCCCCAGCATTTT,CASSPQGLSNQPQHF
TRBD2,TRBV30,TRBJ2-7,NA,TGTGCCTGGAGCGGGACTAGCGGGAGCTCCTACGAGCAGTACTTC,CAWSGTSGSSYEQYF
NA,TRBV14,TRBJ1-2,NA,TGTGCCAGCAGCCTTCCCGGCCCGAACTACGGCTACACCTTC,CASSLPGPNYGYTF
NA,TRBV30,TRBJ2-1,once,TGTGCCTGGAGTGTACGGGGCAGGGTGTATGAGCAGTTCTTC,CAWSVRGRVYEQFF
NA,TRBV18,TRBJ2-1,once,TGTGCCAGCTCACCACCCCAGGGACGGGACAATGAGCAGTTCTTC,CASSPPQGRDNEQFF
NA,TRBV4-3,TRBJ2-7,NA,TGCGCCAGCAGCCAAGAGGTACAGGAGACCTACGAGCAGTACTTC,CASSQEVQETYEQYF
NA,TRBV2,TRBJ1-2,NA,TGTGCCAGCAGTGAAGTAAAGGGGGGCCTACGGGGCTACACCTTC,CASSEVKGGLRGYTF
NA,TRBV27,TRBJ1-3,few,TGTGCCAGCAGTTTAAATATGAACTCTGGAAACACCATATATTTT,CASSLNMNSGNTIYF
TRBD1,TRBV27,TRBJ1-1,NA,TGTGCCAGCAGTATAACAGGGGTGCCCCCCACTGAAGCTTTCTTT,CASSITGVPPTEAFF
NA,TRBV6-5,TRBJ2-1,NA,TGTGCCAGCAGTCTCTTAGCGGACAATGAGCAGTTCTTC,CASSLLADNEQFF
NA,TRBV7-8,TRBJ2-2,NA,TGTGCCAGCAGCTTAGCCGGGTTTGAGAACACCGGGGAGCTGTTTTTT,CASSLAGFENTGELFF
TRBD1,TRBV6-5,TRBJ1-5,few,TGTGCCAGCAGTTACTCAGGGACAGGGAATCAGCCCCAGCATTTT,CASSYSGTGNQPQHF
NA,TRBV27,TRBJ2-1,few,TGTGCCAGCAGTTCCGCTAACTCCTACAATGAGCAGTTCTTC,CASSSANSYNEQFF
TRBD2,TRBV27,TRBJ2-6,few,TGTGCCAGCAGTTTATCCCCCGGACTAGCGGGAGCTGGGGCCAACGTCCTGACTTTC,CASSLSPGLAGAGANVLTF
NA,TRBV30,TRBJ2-3,few,TGTGCCTGGGGTCCCAGCGGGAGCACAGATACGCAGTATTTT,CAWGPSGSTDTQYF
NA,TRBV6-1,TRBJ1-1,NA,TGTGCCAGCAGTGAAGCACGGAAGGTTGAAGCTTTCTTT,CASSEARKVEAFF
TRBD1,TRBV6-6,TRBJ1-1,NA,TGTGCCAGCAGTTACCCAGGGACAGGGGAGAACACTGAAGCTTTCTTT,CASSYPGTGENTEAFF
TRBD2,TRBV11-1,TRBJ2-3,NA,TGTGCCAGCAGCTCCACTAGCGCGAGCACAGATACGCAGTATTTT,CASSSTSASTDTQYF
TRBD2,TRBV29-1,TRBJ2-3,NA,TGCAGCGTTGAACGACTAGCGGGAGGAAATACGCAGTATTTT,CSVERLAGGNTQYF
NA,TRBV7-2,TRBJ1-5,NA,TGTGCCAGCAGTTCCCGCGGGGGTAATAATCAGCCCCAGCATTTT,CASSSRGGNNQPQHF